This T cell receptor (beta chain) was profiled in a study of CD8+CD57+ T cells in acquired aplastic anemia. Study-level information: DNA from sorted CD4+ and CD8+ cells averaged roughly 3.4 ug. Findings of the study overall: Patients showed no significant difference from controls in CD8+ Simpson's diversity. The study identified around 28 CD8+ CDR3 sequences shared by patients and controls.

Whoever was chosen for sequencing had shown CD8+CD57+ cell expansion by flow cytometry. Receipt of therapy had not occurred in any patient by the time of blood sampling. On this clonotype: Its antigen is still unknown.

Investigators profiled TCR beta VDJ and CDR3 from genomic DNA template. One entry per CDR3 protein results from TCRdb running MiXCR on the reads. The sample holds 210,000 or so distinct CDR3 sequences, under 55% seen once. The sequenced sample was sorted CD4+, CD8+, or CD8+CD57+ T cells (not recorded which) from PBMCs. The sequence derives from a human donor with aplastic anemia.

The CDR3 is CSARRSGGFSTDTQYF. CDR3 nucleotides: TGCAGTGCTAGACGTAGCGGGGGGTTTAGCACAGATACGCAGTATTTT. The chain combines TRBV20-1 with TRBJ2-3; 10 nucleotides agree with TRBD2. Germline V gene data show CDR1 as DFQATT and CDR2 as SNEGSKA (reference sequence). The CDR3 spans 16 residues. V lost 2 bases, J lost 0 bases, and 5 bases stayed unmatched.